The clone carrying this T cell receptor beta chain was seen just once. What it binds is unknown. This may come from a read error, since a much larger clone is one base off. V lost 4 bases to trimming and J lost 2 bases; unmatched junction nucleotides: 2. Germline CDR1 SEHNR, CDR2 FQNEAQ (reference sequence). The CDR3 length is 16 residues. This sample was included in a study of shared clonotypes between healthy human individuals. For the study at large: Serving as donors were two women and a few men, whose ages spanned 18 to 49. For every donor, three CD4 naive, three CD4 memory, two CD8 naive and one CD8 memory plates were used.

The study's findings and limits: Estimated clonotype richness was generally higher in naive than memory subsets. Only blood was sampled, and tissue TCR repertoires likely differ from blood ones.

Method: immunoSEQ multiplex PCR; TCRdb's copy keeps in-frame clones and lacks some. The sample has roughly 1,000,000 clones, around 82% seen once. This receptor was obtained from a man between 18 and 35 years old in good health. Some clones in this sample may be carry-over from other donors' samples. What was sequenced was memory CD4+ T cells from PBMCs. Regarding subset: CD45RA-negative fraction. The chain recombines TRBV7-9 with TRBJ2-3; 14 bases are shared with TRBD2. CDR3 region: CASSSGLAGATDTQYF. The CDR3, as DNA: TGTGCCAGCAGCTCGGGACTAGCGGGAGCCACAGATACGCAGTATTTT.